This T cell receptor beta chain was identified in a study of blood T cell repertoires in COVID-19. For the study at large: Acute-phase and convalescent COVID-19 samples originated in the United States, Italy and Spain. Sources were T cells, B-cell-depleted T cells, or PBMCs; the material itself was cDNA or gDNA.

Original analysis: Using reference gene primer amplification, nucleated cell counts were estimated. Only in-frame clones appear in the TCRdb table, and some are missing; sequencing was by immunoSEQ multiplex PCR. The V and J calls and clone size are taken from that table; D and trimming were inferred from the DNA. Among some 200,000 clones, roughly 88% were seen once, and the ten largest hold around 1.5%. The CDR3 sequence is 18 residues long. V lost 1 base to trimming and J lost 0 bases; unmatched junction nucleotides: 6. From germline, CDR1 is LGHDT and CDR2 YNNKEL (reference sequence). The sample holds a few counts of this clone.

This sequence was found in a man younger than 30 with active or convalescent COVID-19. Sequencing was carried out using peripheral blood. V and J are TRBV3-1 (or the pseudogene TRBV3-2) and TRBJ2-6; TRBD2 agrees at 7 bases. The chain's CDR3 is CASSQAGGGSSGANVLTF. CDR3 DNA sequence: TGTGCCAGCAGCCAAGCTGGGGGAGGGAGCTCTGGGGCCAACGTCCTGACTTTC.